This entry features one T cell receptor (beta chain) sequence. The antigen remains undetermined. Frozen-stored PBMCs produced 1.5 to 2.5 micrograms of genomic DNA for TCR beta libraries. These data belong to a study of cytotoxic CD8 clonotypes in ibrutinib-treated CLL. The study, taken as a whole, reports: Circulating CD8+ T-cell counts were tracked by baseline clonality, which exceeded that of age-matched healthy donors.

Assay used: immunoSEQ multiplex PCR; TCRdb lists only in-frame clones, some missing. The profile shows about 130,000 clones, approximately 81% of them singletons. V shed 0 bases and J shed 2 bases, with 3 bases lying between them. CDR3 length: 13 residues. Germline-derived CDR1 and CDR2 are SGHNT and YENEEA. This sequence joins TRBV11-3 and TRBJ2-3; D remains unclear. This TCR was sampled from a human donor with chronic lymphocytic leukemia. Sequences were derived from PBMCs, sampled after 12 months of ibrutinib treatment. The CDR3 coding sequence is TGTGCCAGCAGCTTAGATTACACAGATACGCAGTATTTT. Amino acid sequence: CASSLDYTDTQYF.